This T cell receptor beta chain is from a study of CD8 T cells in Susac syndrome. The RNA input was roughly 0.45 to 1 ug, and it was reverse transcribed with random hexamers. TCRdb re-called the immunoSEQ multiplex PCR reads with MiXCR, one entry per CDR3 protein. The data hold about 210,000 distinct CDR3 sequences, with around 95% observed a single time. Germline CDR1 is LGHDT and CDR2 is YNNKEL (reference sequence). J was trimmed by 6 bases and V by 5 bases; bases with no gene match: 8. The CDR3 covers 16 residues. The sample comprised CD4+ T cells from PBMCs. The chain joins TRBV3-1 to TRBJ2-1; 12 bases are shared with TRBD1. The sequence was collected from a human donor with multiple sclerosis. The CDR3 nucleotides are TGTGCCAGCAGCACTCCCGGGACAGGGGGCTTCAATGAGCAGTTCTTC. Its protein is CASSTPGTGGFNEQFF.